Below, 28 T cell receptor beta chains from the same sample are listed, as sequenced in a study of beta chain features in type 1 diabetes. Their antigen targets remain unknown. General study findings and limits: Shorter TCRB CDR3s, moderately but significantly so, marked every one of the four CD4+ subsets in Type 1 diabetes patients.

Expressed TCRB transcripts were sequenced because the isolated RNA had all been reverse transcribed beforehand. Profiling relied on immunoSEQ multiplex PCR, and the TCRdb table lists in-frame clones only, not all of them. The sample shows approximately 600,000 clones, 12% of them seen only once. The source material was naive CD4+ T cells from blood. The receptors here all came from a man between 25 and 39 years old with type 1 diabetes.

The CDR3 DNA reads TGTGCCAGCACCGATACCGGGACAGTCTATGGCTACACCTTC. It yields the protein CASTDTGTVYGYTF. The V and J genes are TRBV6-6 and TRBJ1-2, with 7 bases fitting TRBD1. This CDR3 has 14 residues. Unmatched junction bases numbered 9, after V lost 7 bases and J lost 4 bases. The V gene's germline CDR1 is MNHNY and CDR2 SVGAGI (reference sequence).

Remarks on this clone: Distinct nucleotide sequences in the sample also encode this CDR3. Here the CDR3 reads CASSPGDGEKLFF. As DNA, the CDR3 is TGTGCCAGCTCACCAGGGGATGGCGAAAAACTGTTTTTT. The rearrangement links TRBV18 to TRBJ1-4, with no clear D. The CDR3 totals 13 residues. From germline, CDR1 is KGHSH and CDR2 LQKENI. Trimming shortened V by 2 bases and J by 8 bases, and 9 bases separated the two germline ends.

This clone was counted only a few times. DNA of the CDR3: TGTGCCAGTAGTCTTCAGTTGGCGGCTCAGCCCCAGCATTTT. It yields the protein CASSLQLAAQPQHF. The chain uses TRBV19 and TRBJ1-5; no clear D. The CDR3 sequence is 14 residues long. Germline V gene lookup returns CDR1 LNHDA and CDR2 SQIVND (reference sequence). V lost 5 bases and J lost 6, with 14 bases in between.

The J gene is TRBJ1-3, the V gene TRBV5-1; D possibly corresponds to TRBD1 (6 bases). V lost 3 bases, J lost 0 bases, and 13 bases lay in between. The V gene's germline CDR1 is SGHRS and CDR2 YFSETQ. This CDR3 region has 16 residues. CDR3 DNA: TGCGCCAGCAGCTCCCAGGGACAAGCCTCTGGAAACACCATATATTTT. Translated: CASSSQGQASGNTIYF.

This clone was recorded a few times. The chain combines TRBV6-5 with TRBJ2-1; 12 bases are a match to TRBD2. CDR1 MNHEY and CDR2 SVGAGI come from the germline V gene. J lost 6 bases, V lost 6 bases, and 6 bases had no gene match. The CDR3 totals 15 residues. DNA for the CDR3: TGTGCCAGCAGCCCGGGGACTAGCGGGCGCAATGAGCAGTTCTTC. Translating gives CASSPGTSGRNEQFF.

This chain's CDR3 is CASSYRAGNSPLHF. For the CDR3, the DNA is TGTGCCAGCAGTTACAGGGCCGGTAATTCACCCCTCCACTTT. This rearrangement joins TRBV6-5 to TRBJ1-6; the D is unclear. The CDR3 covers 14 residues. Germline V CDR1 and CDR2: MNHEY, SVGAGI. Trimming took off 2 bases at V and 6 bases at J, with 8 bases between the two ends.

This clone was picked up a small number of times. The gene calls are TRBV20-1 and TRBJ2-7; possibly TRBD1 for D (6 bases). The CDR3 is 11 amino acids. Germline CDR1 is DFQATT and CDR2 is SNEGSKA (reference sequence). Deletions cut 5 bases from V and 6 bases from J, with 11 bases between. CDR3 region: CSASRGGEQYF. The CDR3 coding sequence is TGCAGTGCTTCACGAGGGGGCGAGCAGTACTTC.

This clone has just a few counts. In nucleotides, the CDR3 is TGTGCCATCAGCTCAACAGGGAACCCCTACGAGCAGTACTTC. This encodes CAISSTGNPYEQYF. The chain couples TRBV10-3 to TRBJ2-7, with D possibly being TRBD1 (6 bases). In germline, CDR1 is ENHRY, CDR2 SYGVKD. The V gene lost 6 bases and the J gene lost 2 bases, with 14 bases spanning the gap. The CDR3 loop spans 14 amino acids.

This clone was detected a few times. This rearrangement joins TRBV5-4 to TRBJ2-1, with 9 bases that match TRBD2. V was pared by 4 bases and J by 7 bases, with 21 bases of the junction left unmatched. CDR3 length: 19 residues. Germline CDR1 is SGHNT and CDR2 is YYREEE (reference sequence). The CDR3 loop is CASSPGIGTAGGQGNEQFF. The CDR3 DNA follows: TGTGCCAGCAGCCCGGGTATCGGAACAGCGGGGGGCCAGGGAAATGAGCAGTTCTTC.

The chain carries TRBV23-1 and TRBJ2-1; TRBD2 agrees at 8 bases. TRBV23-1 has ORF status, its function being uncertain. The CDR3 length is 16 residues. V lost 0 bases and J lost 7; bases outside the gene matches: 8. The chain's CDR3 is CASSQSIGGAGNEQFF. The CDR3 DNA follows: TGCGCCAGCAGTCAATCAATCGGGGGGGCAGGAAATGAGCAGTTCTTC.

This clone was observed a single time. This chain uses TRBV28 with TRBJ1-2, with a possible D match to TRBD1 (5 bases). The ends were cut back, 6 bases at V and 2 bases at J, with 16 bases in the middle. The CDR3 is 15 amino acids. The germline gives CDR1 MDHEN, CDR2 SYDVKM. In DNA form, the CDR3 reads TGTGCCAGCAGGACCGGGACCTTGAGGAACTATGGCTACACCTTC. Amino acid sequence: CASRTGTLRNYGYTF.

This chain connects TRBV19 to TRBJ1-4; D might be TRBD1 (6 bases). Trimming removed 4 bases at V and 6 bases at J, with 12 bases between. Germline V gene data show CDR1 as LNHDA and CDR2 as SQIVND (reference sequence). The CDR3 runs to 14 residues. The DNA of the CDR3 is TGTGCCAGTAGTAATGAGCAGGGGCATGAAAAACTGTTTTTT. Translation: CASSNEQGHEKLFF.

V gene TRBV23-1 combines with J gene TRBJ1-5; TRBD1 might be the D (6 bases). TRBV23-1 is labeled an ORF, and its function is uncertain. The CDR3 covers 11 residues. With 11 bases removed from V and 5 bases from J, the gap between germline ends came to 10 bases. The CDR3 loop reads CAGNRDQPQHF. In DNA form, the CDR3 reads TGCGCCGGAAACAGGGATCAGCCCCAGCATTTT.

The chain joins TRBV13 to TRBJ2-7, with 7 nucleotides matching TRBD2. With 8 bases clipped from V and 3 bases from J, the junction kept 10 bases outside the gene matches. This CDR3 contains 14 residues. CDR1 and CDR2 (germline): PRHDT, FYEKMQ (reference sequence). CDR3 sequence reads: CASAREGGNYEQYF. The DNA of the CDR3 is TGTGCCAGCGCCAGGGAGGGAGGGAACTACGAGCAGTACTTC.

V usage is TRBV11-2 and J usage is TRBJ1-1; D ambiguous. Trimming stripped 3 bases from V and 2 bases from J, with 13 bases between. Germline V CDR1 and CDR2: SGHAT, FQNNGV. The CDR3 consists of 15 residues. CDR3 loop: CASSLIQLPNTEAFF. CDR3 nucleotide sequence: TGTGCCAGCAGCTTGATTCAGTTACCAAACACTGAAGCTTTCTTT.

CDR3 bases: TGTGCCAGCAGTTATGATAGTCCGGGGTCAGATACGCAGTATTTT. It encodes CASSYDSPGSDTQYF. J is TRBJ2-3 and V is TRBV6-6; a weak D match, TRBD2 (5 bases). The germline CDR1 and CDR2 sequences are MNHNY and SVGAGI (reference sequence). The CDR3 consists of 15 residues. V was shortened by 3 bases and J by 4 bases, with 14 bases between the two germline ends.

The rearrangement joins TRBV7-2 to TRBJ2-5, with D unclear. This CDR3 contains 12 residues. V lost 6 bases to trimming and J lost 5 bases, with 10 bases between them. Germline V gene data show CDR1 as SGHTA and CDR2 as FQGNSA. In DNA, the CDR3 is TGTGCCAGCAGTCCTGTCGGGGAGACCCAGTACTTC. Translated: CASSPVGETQYF.

The rearrangement links TRBV6-1 to TRBJ1-4; 9 bases match TRBD1. CDR3 length: 16 residues. CDR1 is MNHNS, CDR2 SASEGT, per germline. The trim removed 4 bases at V and 5 bases at J, leaving 8 bases unmatched. This chain's CDR3 is CASSVLPGTGNEKLFF. As DNA, the CDR3 is TGTGCCAGCAGTGTTTTACCCGGGACAGGGAATGAAAAACTGTTTTTT.

The V gene is TRBV27, the J gene TRBJ1-6; D gene uncertain. This CDR3 is 16 amino acids long. V was pared by 5 bases and J by 10 bases, with 21 bases between. Per germline, CDR1 MNHEY and CDR2 SMNVEV (reference sequence). The CDR3 nucleotides are TGTGCCAGCAGTCCCTTCATAGCGGTGGTTAGCTCACCCCTCCACTTT. Translation gives CASSPFIAVVSSPLHF.

V is TRBV10-3 and J is TRBJ1-2, with D possibly TRBD1 on 6 matching bases. Trimming took 6 bases from V and 6 from J, leaving 14 bases between them. The CDR3 contains 13 residues. CDR1 and CDR2 (germline): ENHRY, SYGVKD. As DNA, the CDR3 is TGTGCCATCAGCCAGGACAGTGGAGATGGCTACACCTTC. Its translation is CAISQDSGDGYTF.

This rearrangement joins TRBV28 to TRBJ2-7; 8 bases line up with TRBD1. Germline CDR1 is MDHEN and CDR2 is SYDVKM. V lost 5 bases to trimming and J lost 4 bases; unmatched junction nucleotides: 10. This CDR3 region has 15 residues. CDR3 in DNA: TGTGCCAGCAGTCAACAGAGGACAGGGTCATACGAGCAGTACTTC. Amino acids: CASSQQRTGSYEQYF.

The table lists this clone with a few counts. This chain links TRBV11-3 with TRBJ2-7; possible D gene TRBD2, 6 bases. The V gene lost 3 bases and the J gene lost 1 base, with 13 bases spanning the gap. Germline V CDR1 and CDR2: SGHNT, YENEEA. This CDR3 comprises 15 residues. The CDR3 bases are TGTGCCAGCAGCTTTACCAGCGGGTTATCCTACGAGCAGTACTTC. Translated: CASSFTSGLSYEQYF.

There are a few counts of this clone. V gene TRBV5-8 combines with J gene TRBJ2-3; no definite D call. Germline V CDR1 and CDR2: SGHTS, YDEGEE. The CDR3 is 15 residues long. Trimming removed 3 bases from V and 2 bases from J, with 13 bases in between. This chain's CDR3 is CASSSALANTDTQYF. The CDR3 bases are TGTGCCAGCAGCTCGGCTTTGGCGAACACAGATACGCAGTATTTT.

The CDR3: CASSAVLAGGTDTQYF. In nucleotides, the CDR3 is TGTGCCAGCAGTGCGGTACTAGCGGGGGGCACAGATACGCAGTATTTT. The rearrangement uses TRBV25-1 and TRBJ2-3; 11 bases align to TRBD2. The J segment lost 1 base and the V segment lost 4 bases, leaving 4 bases of the junction unmatched. From germline, CDR1 is MGHDK and CDR2 SYGVNS. This CDR3 contains 16 residues.

This sequence joins TRBV9 and TRBJ2-7; D is possibly TRBD1 (5 bases). Germline values: CDR1 SGDLS, CDR2 YYNGEE. The CDR3 runs 14 residues. V was clipped by 3 bases and J by 0 bases, with 10 bases between them. In nucleotides, the CDR3 is TGTGCCAGCAGCGGAACGACAGACTCCTACGAGCAGTACTTC. It yields the protein CASSGTTDSYEQYF.

The sample holds a few counts of this clone. V is TRBV10-3 and J is TRBJ2-3; D gene uncertain. This CDR3 is 13 amino acids long. Germline V gives CDR1 ENHRY, CDR2 SYGVKD. V lost 7 bases, J lost 7 bases, and 15 bases lay in between. The CDR3 region is CAIKGPLGNTQYF. CDR3 bases: TGTGCCATCAAGGGCCCCCTGGGTAATACGCAGTATTTT.

This clone showed up just a few times. J is TRBJ2-5 and V is TRBV7-3; a weak D match, TRBD1 (5 bases). Germline V CDR1 and CDR2: SGHTA, FQGTGA. This CDR3 spans 14 amino acids. V lost 1 base and J 7 bases, leaving 13 bases between the germline ends. For the CDR3, the DNA is TGTGCCAGCAGCTTAAGTCCAGCCCAGGGGACCCAGTACTTC. This encodes CASSLSPAQGTQYF.

This clone was seen a few times. The chain recombines TRBV2 with TRBJ1-4, with 7 bases matching TRBD1. CDR3 length: 15 residues. J was trimmed by 4 bases and V by 7 bases; bases with no gene match: 9. CDR1 SNHLY and CDR2 FYNNEI come from the germline V gene. The CDR3 DNA reads TGTGCCAGCACCGCGACAGGGAACTTTAATGAAAAACTGTTTTTT. Its translation: CASTATGNFNEKLFF.